This entry lists 10 T cell receptor beta chains sequenced from one sample in a study of T-cell reconstitution after alpha-beta-depleted transplantation in children. Preparing the TCRbeta library involved the use of unique molecular identifiers. TCRdb analysed the PCR reads with MiXCR anew, one entry per CDR3 protein. The table shows 450,000 to 550,000 distinct CDR3 sequences, with about an eighth occurring only once. Sequenced here: PBMCs, mostly from graft donor cells, sampled 180 days after TCRalphabeta/CD19-depleted stem cell transplant. The source is a female patient aged 2-10 years who had a stem cell transplant for aplastic anemia, so the T cells may come from the graft donor.

This clonotype was counted a few times. This chain uses TRBV9 with TRBJ2-7; 7 bases map to TRBD1. CDR3 size: 16 residues. Trimming cost V 0 bases and J 6 bases; bases outside gene matches: 12. Germline lookup yields CDR1 SGDLS and CDR2 YYNGEE. For the CDR3, the DNA is TGTGCCAGCAGCGTAGGGCCGGACAGGTCGATCGCCGAGCAGTACTTC. It yields the protein CASSVGPDRSIAEQYF.

This clonotype was observed many times. The chain couples TRBV20-1 to TRBJ2-2, with D unresolved. The CDR3 is made up of 16 amino acids. Trimming removed 5 bases at V and 0 bases at J, with 16 bases between. The germline V gene encodes CDR1 DFQATT and CDR2 SNEGSKA (reference sequence). CDR3 loop: CSAPQRGITNTGELFF. The DNA for the CDR3 is TGCAGTGCTCCCCAGCGTGGGATAACGAACACCGGGGAGCTGTTTTTT.

Many counts were recorded for this clonotype. The chain links TRBV29-1 to TRBJ2-1; D possibly corresponds to TRBD1 (5 bases). Trimming cost V 5 bases and J 4 bases, with 12 bases left between them. The CDR3 has 13 residues. Germline V gene sequence: CDR1 SQVTM, CDR2 ANQGSEA. The CDR3 here is CSVLTYRYNEQFF. DNA of the CDR3: TGCAGCGTTCTAACGTACAGGTACAATGAGCAGTTCTTC.

The sample holds a few counts of this clonotype. CDR3 coding DNA: TGTGCCAGCAGCTCAAGAGTCAGTGCGGACACTGAAGCTTTCTTT. The encoded protein is CASSSRVSADTEAFF. The chain links TRBV7-9 to TRBJ1-1; D unclear. The V gene lost 4 bases and the J gene lost 3 bases, with 15 bases spanning the gap. This CDR3 has 15 amino acids. Germline V gene lookup returns CDR1 SEHNR and CDR2 FQNEAQ (reference sequence).

This clonotype has a handful of counts. The chain recombines TRBV9 with TRBJ1-3; unclear D gene. Germline CDR1 and CDR2: SGDLS and YYNGEE. The length of the CDR3 is 15 residues. V lost 4 bases, J lost 0 bases, and 11 bases lay in between. Here the CDR3 DNA reads TGTGCCAGCAGCCCGCGCCCGAGCTCTGGAAACACCATATATTTT. Translated: CASSPRPSSGNTIYF.

This chain connects TRBV29-1 to TRBJ2-7; 11 bases map to TRBD1. Germline V gene sequence: CDR1 SQVTM, CDR2 ANQGSEA. The length of the CDR3 is 15 residues. V lost 5 bases to trimming and J lost 3 bases; unmatched junction nucleotides: 9. CDR3 in amino acids: CSVLDRGLENYEQYF. The CDR3 coding sequence is TGCAGCGTTCTGGACAGGGGGCTCGAAAACTACGAGCAGTACTTC.

This clonotype has a handful of counts. The chain has TRBV15 and TRBJ2-3; either TRBD1 or TRBD2 may fit D (5 bases each). Per the germline V gene, CDR1 is LNHNV and CDR2 is YYDKDF (reference sequence). V was clipped by 2 bases and J by 1 base, with 16 bases between them. This CDR3 has 17 residues. The CDR3 coding sequence is TGTGCCACCAGCAGATACCGGGACCCAAGACGCACAGATACGCAGTATTTT. This translates into CATSRYRDPRRTDTQYF.

This clonotype was seen only a few times. V usage is TRBV12-3 or TRBV12-4 and J usage is TRBJ2-1; D tentatively reads TRBD1 or TRBD2 (5 bases each). This CDR3 has 14 amino acids. The ends were cut back, 6 bases at V and 7 bases at J, with 16 bases in the middle. This CDR3 is CASSRGTASNEQFF. CDR3 coding DNA: TGTGCCAGCAGCCGAGGGACGGCCAGTAATGAGCAGTTCTTC.

This clonotype was detected a few times. V is TRBV27 and J is TRBJ2-5, with D perhaps TRBD2 (6 bases). CDR1 is MNHEY, CDR2 SMNVEV, per germline (reference sequence). Trimming removed 9 bases at V and 4 bases at J, with 12 bases between. The CDR3 has 12 residues. In nucleotides, the CDR3 is TGTGCCAGTCTAACCGGGGGAGAGACCCAGTACTTC. The encoded protein is CASLTGGETQYF.

This clonotype was seen more than once but under ten times. The chain links TRBV10-3 to TRBJ2-7, with 8 bases fitting TRBD1. The CDR3 covers 19 residues. Trimming cost V 0 bases and J 3 bases; bases outside gene matches: 16. Germline values: CDR1 ENHRY, CDR2 SYGVKD. CDR3 residues: CAISESRPGKGDRIYEQYF. The CDR3, as DNA: TGTGCCATCAGTGAGTCTCGCCCCGGGAAGGGGGACAGGATCTACGAGCAGTACTTC.